A selection of T cell receptor beta chains follows, all from one sample in a study of blood T cell repertoires in COVID-19. Clones were read by immunoSEQ multiplex PCR, and TCRdb kept only the in-frame ones, dropping some. The sample holds roughly 340,000 clones, approximately 88% seen once. The sequenced material came from peripheral blood. Every receptor here comes from a woman aged 25-40 years with COVID-19, enrolled during active disease. Each CDR3 is given with its conserved first and last residue. D genes are given only for firm matches. Size values are once, few and many counts, or a class for expanded clones, and some rows have none.

V: TRBV10-1; size: .; J: TRBJ2-3; D: .; CDR3: CASSTARPDTQYF; DNA: TGCGCCAGCAGTACTGCCCGTCCAGATACGCAGTATTTT
V: TRBV10-3; size: .; J: TRBJ1-2; D: TRBD1; CDR3: CAISEYRGLDYGYTF; DNA: TGTGCCATCAGTGAGTACAGGGGGCTGGACTATGGCTACACCTTC
V: TRBV7-9; size: .; J: TRBJ2-5; D: TRBD2; CDR3: CASSPNVGGYQETQYF; DNA: TGTGCCAGCAGCCCAAACGTGGGGGGGTACCAAGAGACCCAGTACTTC
V: TRBV7-9; size: .; J: TRBJ1-2; D: TRBD1; CDR3: CASRPGQPNYGYTF; DNA: TGTGCCAGCAGGCCGGGACAGCCCAACTATGGCTACACCTTC
V: TRBV2; size: .; J: TRBJ2-2; D: TRBD2; CDR3: CASTLEGRETGELFF; DNA: TGTGCCAGCACCCTCGAAGGGCGGGAGACCGGGGAGCTGTTTTTT
V: TRBV11-3; size: .; J: TRBJ1-4; D: .; CDR3: CASRPAHRVGEKLFF; DNA: TGTGCCAGCAGACCAGCCCACAGGGTCGGTGAAAAACTGTTTTTT
V: TRBV10-3; size: .; J: TRBJ1-3; D: .; CDR3: CAITTDSSGNTIYF; DNA: TGTGCCATCACAACGGACAGCTCTGGAAACACCATATATTTT
V: TRBV11-2; size: once; J: TRBJ2-3; D: TRBD2; CDR3: CASSHGGGGDTQYF; DNA: TGTGCCAGCAGCCACGGCGGCGGGGGAGATACGCAGTATTTT
V: TRBV25-1; size: .; J: TRBJ2-6; D: .; CDR3: CASSGPSFSGANVLTF; DNA: TGTGCCAGCAGTGGGCCTTCGTTCTCTGGGGCCAACGTCCTGACTTTC
V: TRBV6-2/TRBV6-3; size: .; J: TRBJ2-1; D: TRBD2; CDR3: CASSYRAAGGPGEQFF; DNA: TGTGCCAGCAGTTACAGGGCTGCGGGAGGGCCGGGTGAGCAGTTCTTC
V: TRBV2; size: .; J: TRBJ1-2; D: .; CDR3: CASSEALLGRSGGGYTF; DNA: TGTGCCAGCAGTGAAGCGCTTTTGGGAAGGTCGGGCGGGGGCTACACCTTC
V: TRBV7-9; size: .; J: TRBJ2-5; D: .; CDR3: CASSLIRFATHQETQYF; DNA: TGTGCCAGCAGCTTAATTCGGTTTGCGACACATCAAGAGACCCAGTACTTC
V: TRBV5-1; size: .; J: TRBJ1-4; D: TRBD1; CDR3: CASSYRGLNEKLFF; DNA: TGCGCCAGCAGTTACAGGGGCCTTAATGAAAAACTGTTTTTT
V: TRBV7-9; size: .; J: TRBJ2-3; D: TRBD2; CDR3: CASSFRVRLAGGPSDTQYF; DNA: TGTGCCAGCAGCTTCCGAGTCCGACTAGCGGGAGGACCATCGGATACGCAGTATTTT
V: TRBV7-9; size: .; J: TRBJ1-2; D: .; CDR3: CASSLVGRGADYGYTF; DNA: TGTGCCAGCAGCTTAGTCGGCAGGGGCGCCGACTATGGCTACACCTTC
V: TRBV6-5; size: .; J: TRBJ2-2; D: TRBD2; CDR3: CASSRGTRGTGELFF; DNA: TGTGCCAGCAGTAGGGGGACTAGGGGCACCGGGGAGCTGTTTTTT
V: TRBV4-1; size: few; J: TRBJ1-6; D: .; CDR3: CASSIHRVGNSPLHF; DNA: TGCGCCAGCAGCATACACAGGGTCGGGAATTCACCCCTCCACTTT
V: TRBV12-5; size: .; J: TRBJ1-1; D: TRBD1; CDR3: CASAYLGQGASAFF; DNA: TGTGCTAGTGCTTATCTGGGACAGGGGGCCTCAGCTTTCTTT
V: TRBV5-5; size: .; J: TRBJ1-6; D: TRBD1; CDR3: CASSPRGDRDNSPLHF; DNA: TGTGCCAGCAGCCCACGGGGCGACAGGGATAATTCACCCCTCCACTTT
V: TRBV3-1/TRBV3-2; size: once; J: TRBJ2-1; D: TRBD2; CDR3: CASSPRPLAGRADPYNEQFF; DNA: TGTGCCAGCAGCCCCAGGCCTCTAGCGGGTCGGGCTGACCCCTACAATGAGCAGTTCTTC
V: TRBV7-2; size: once; J: TRBJ2-7; D: TRBD1; CDR3: CASSFVGPLGTATYEQYF; DNA: TGTGCCAGCAGCTTCGTCGGGCCACTAGGGACAGCTACCTACGAGCAGTACTTC
V: TRBV2; size: .; J: TRBJ2-1; D: TRBD2; CDR3: CASSGPSGGYNEQFF; DNA: TGTGCCAGCAGCGGACCTAGCGGGGGGTACAATGAGCAGTTCTTC
V: TRBV5-4; size: .; J: TRBJ1-3; D: TRBD1; CDR3: CASSSGGLTGNTIYF; DNA: TGTGCCAGCAGCTCAGGGGGCCTCACTGGAAACACCATATATTTT
V: TRBV24-1; size: .; J: TRBJ2-3; D: .; CDR3: CATSDGVATASTDTQYF; DNA: TGTGCCACCAGTGATGGGGTAGCGACCGCTAGCACAGATACGCAGTATTTT
V: TRBV2; size: .; J: TRBJ1-5; D: TRBD1; CDR3: CASMQGAAQHF; DNA: TGTGCCAGCATGCAGGGGGCGGCCCAGCATTTT
V: TRBV7-2; size: .; J: TRBJ2-3; D: TRBD2; CDR3: CASSSRVGLADHTDTQYF; DNA: TGTGCCAGCAGCTCCCGAGTGGGGCTAGCGGACCACACAGATACGCAGTATTTT
V: TRBV3-1/TRBV3-2; size: .; J: TRBJ1-1; D: .; CDR3: CASSQDGRAEAFF; DNA: TGTGCCAGCAGCCAAGATGGCCGGGCTGAAGCTTTCTTT
V: TRBV6-1; size: .; J: TRBJ2-2; D: TRBD1; CDR3: CASSVRQGAATGELFF; DNA: TGTGCCAGCAGTGTTAGACAGGGGGCGGCTACCGGGGAGCTGTTTTTT
V: TRBV30; size: .; J: TRBJ1-1; D: .; CDR3: CAWSLPGATEAFF; DNA: TGTGCCTGGAGTCTCCCAGGGGCGACTGAAGCTTTCTTT
V: TRBV2; size: .; J: TRBJ2-7; D: TRBD1; CDR3: CASSRQGTYEQYF; DNA: TGTGCCAGCAGTCGACAGGGGACCTACGAGCAGTACTTC
V: TRBV6-5; size: .; J: TRBJ2-5; D: TRBD2; CDR3: CASRTSGETQYF; DNA: TGTGCCAGTAGGACTAGCGGGGAGACCCAGTACTTC
V: TRBV6-4; size: .; J: TRBJ1-2; D: TRBD1; CDR3: CASLTGNYGYTF; DNA: TGTGCCAGCCTGACAGGGAACTATGGCTACACCTTC
V: TRBV5-1; size: .; J: TRBJ1-6; D: .; CDR3: CASSLTTDNSPLHF; DNA: TGCGCCAGCAGCTTAACGACAGATAATTCACCCCTCCACTTT
V: TRBV4-1; size: .; J: TRBJ1-1; D: .; CDR3: CASSQDPGRANTEAFF; DNA: TGCGCCAGCAGCCAAGATCCGGGCAGGGCGAACACTGAAGCTTTCTTT
V: TRBV7-9; size: .; J: TRBJ2-1; D: TRBD2; CDR3: CASSFSGGNEQFF; DNA: TGTGCCAGCAGCTTTAGCGGGGGGAATGAGCAGTTCTTC
V: TRBV7-2; size: .; J: TRBJ1-2; D: .; CDR3: CASTSPRFDRLRYGYTF; DNA: TGTGCCAGCACCTCTCCCAGGTTTGACAGACTTCGGTATGGCTACACCTTC
V: TRBV7-9; size: .; J: TRBJ1-1; D: .; CDR3: CASKGDQFNTEAFF; DNA: TGTGCCAGCAAGGGGGACCAGTTTAACACTGAAGCTTTCTTT
V: TRBV5-5; size: .; J: TRBJ2-7; D: TRBD1; CDR3: CASSPGQPSYEQYF; DNA: TGTGCCAGCAGCCCGGGACAGCCTTCCTACGAGCAGTACTTC
V: TRBV7-2; size: once; J: TRBJ2-3; D: .; CDR3: CASSLGLGADTQYF; DNA: TGTGCCAGCAGCCTGGGACTGGGAGCGGATACGCAGTATTTT
V: TRBV5-1; size: .; J: TRBJ1-6; D: TRBD1; CDR3: CASAGQGDFYNSPLHF; DNA: TGCGCCAGCGCTGGACAGGGGGACTTCTATAATTCACCCCTCCACTTT
V: TRBV10-3; size: .; J: TRBJ2-1; D: TRBD1; CDR3: CAISESRATGTFTYNEQFF; DNA: TGTGCCATCAGTGAGTCTCGGGCGACAGGGACCTTTACCTACAATGAGCAGTTCTTC
V: TRBV11-2; size: once; J: TRBJ2-1; D: .; CDR3: CASSYSYNEQFF; DNA: TGTGCCAGCAGCTACAGCTACAATGAGCAGTTCTTC
V: TRBV7-9; size: .; J: TRBJ2-1; D: .; CDR3: CASSLPGRHEQFF; DNA: TGTGCCAGCAGCTTACCAGGGCGTCACGAGCAGTTCTTC
V: TRBV11-2; size: .; J: TRBJ2-5; D: TRBD2; CDR3: CASSPGLQEETQYF; DNA: TGTGCCAGCAGCCCGGGACTACAGGAGGAGACCCAGTACTTC